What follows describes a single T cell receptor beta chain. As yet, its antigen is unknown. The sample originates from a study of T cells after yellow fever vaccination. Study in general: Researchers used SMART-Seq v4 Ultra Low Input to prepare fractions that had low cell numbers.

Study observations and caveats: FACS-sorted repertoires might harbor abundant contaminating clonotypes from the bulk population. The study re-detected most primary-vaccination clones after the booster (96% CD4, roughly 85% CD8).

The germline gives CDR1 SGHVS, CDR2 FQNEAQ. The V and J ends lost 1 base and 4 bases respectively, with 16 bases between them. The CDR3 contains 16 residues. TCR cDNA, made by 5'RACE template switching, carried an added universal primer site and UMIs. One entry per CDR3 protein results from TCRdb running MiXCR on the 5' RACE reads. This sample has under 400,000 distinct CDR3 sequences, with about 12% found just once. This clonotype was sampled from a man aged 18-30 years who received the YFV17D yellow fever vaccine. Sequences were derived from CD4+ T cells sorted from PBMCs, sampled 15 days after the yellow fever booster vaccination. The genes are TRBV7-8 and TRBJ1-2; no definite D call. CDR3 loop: CASSLVKGSLSYGYTF. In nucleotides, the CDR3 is TGTGCCAGCAGCTTAGTCAAGGGCAGTCTTAGCTATGGCTACACCTTC.